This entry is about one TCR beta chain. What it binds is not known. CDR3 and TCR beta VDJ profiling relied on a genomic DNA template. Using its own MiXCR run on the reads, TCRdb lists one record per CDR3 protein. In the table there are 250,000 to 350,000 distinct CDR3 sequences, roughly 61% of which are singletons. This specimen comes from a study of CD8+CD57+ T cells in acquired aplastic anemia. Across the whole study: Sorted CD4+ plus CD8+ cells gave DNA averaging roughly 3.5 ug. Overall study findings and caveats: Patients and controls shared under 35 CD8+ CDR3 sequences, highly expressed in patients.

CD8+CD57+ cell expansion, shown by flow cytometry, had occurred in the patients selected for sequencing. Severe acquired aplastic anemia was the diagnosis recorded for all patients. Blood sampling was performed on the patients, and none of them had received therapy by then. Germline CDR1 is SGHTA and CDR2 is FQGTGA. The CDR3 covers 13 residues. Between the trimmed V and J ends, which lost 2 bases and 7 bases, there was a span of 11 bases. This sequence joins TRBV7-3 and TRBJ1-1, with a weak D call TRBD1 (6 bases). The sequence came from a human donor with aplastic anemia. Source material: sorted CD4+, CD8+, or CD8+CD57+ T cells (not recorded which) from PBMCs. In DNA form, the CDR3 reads TGTGCCAGCAGCTTACGGGACACCGATGAAGCTTTCTTT. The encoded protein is CASSLRDTDEAFF. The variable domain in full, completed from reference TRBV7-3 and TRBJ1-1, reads GAGVSQTPSNKVTEKGKYVELRCDPISGHTALYWYRQSLGQGPEFLIYFQGTGAADDSGLPNDRFFAVRPEGSVSTLKIQRTERGDSAVYLCASSLRDTDEAFFGQGTRLTVV.